Listed below are T cell receptor beta chains from one sample, sequenced in a study of control samples from healthy donors and cancer patients. Repertoires were generated with immunoSEQ multiplex PCR, while TCRdb's copy carries only in-frame clones and drops some. There are some 94,000 clones in the sample; 85% to 90% occur only once, and about 1.3% lies in the top ten. The sequencing sample was made of blood. The receptors stem from a woman in her forties or fifties in good health. CDR3s include the opening cysteine and the closing phenylalanine or tryptophan. Each record gives: J gene, clone size, V gene, D gene, CDR3 protein, CDR3 DNA. A D gene is named only where the DNA matches it firmly. Clone sizes are given selectively: once, few, many, or a class where the clone is expanded.

TRBJ2-7	.	TRBV19	TRBD2	CATSDERGTSYEQYF	TGTGCCACCTCCGATGAGCGGGGGACCTCCTACGAGCAGTACTTC
TRBJ2-3	.	TRBV6-2/TRBV6-3	.	CASSYHRDNTDTQYF	TGTGCCAGCAGTTACCACAGGGACAACACAGATACGCAGTATTTT
TRBJ2-5	.	TRBV5-1	.	CASSLVETQYF	TGCGCCAGCAGCTTGGTCGAGACCCAGTACTTC
TRBJ2-7	.	TRBV9	.	CASSVQSLGEQYF	TGTGCCAGCAGCGTACAAAGCTTGGGCGAGCAGTACTTC
TRBJ1-3	.	TRBV7-2	.	CASSLNRAGNTIYF	TGTGCCAGCAGCTTGAACAGGGCTGGAAACACCATATATTTT
TRBJ2-5	.	TRBV12-3/TRBV12-4	.	CASSQNTGETQYF	TGTGCCAGCAGCCAAAACACGGGAGAGACCCAGTACTTC
TRBJ1-1	.	TRBV7-2	.	CASSSGVRNTEAFF	TGTGCCAGCAGCTCGGGGGTCCGGAACACTGAAGCTTTCTTT
TRBJ1-2	.	TRBV13	TRBD1	CASSLDRGDYGYTF	TGTGCCAGCAGCTTAGACAGGGGGGACTATGGCTACACCTTC
TRBJ2-1	.	TRBV6-4	TRBD2	CASSPGTTEPNEQFF	TGTGCCAGCAGTCCTGGGACTACCGAGCCCAATGAGCAGTTCTTC
TRBJ1-3	few	TRBV29-1	.	CSVEEARWDSGNTIYF	TGCAGCGTTGAAGAAGCAAGGTGGGACTCTGGAAACACCATATATTTT
TRBJ2-7	.	TRBV9	.	CASSPRTARYEQYF	TGTGCCAGCAGCCCCCGGACCGCCCGTTACGAGCAGTACTTC
TRBJ1-1	once	TRBV28	TRBD1	CASIRGRDAEAFF	TGTGCCAGTATAAGGGGGCGGGACGCTGAAGCTTTCTTT
TRBJ2-5	.	TRBV6-2/TRBV6-3	.	CASSYLRGSGETQYF	TGTGCCAGCAGTTACCTGAGGGGTTCGGGAGAGACCCAGTACTTC
TRBJ2-1	.	TRBV28	TRBD1	CASSLIGGTGVPSSYNEQFF	TGTGCCAGCAGTTTAATAGGGGGGACAGGGGTTCCGAGCTCCTACAATGAGCAGTTCTTC
TRBJ2-5	.	TRBV6-5	.	CASSSGAQETQYF	TGTGCCAGCAGTTCCGGGGCGCAAGAGACCCAGTACTTC
TRBJ2-1	.	TRBV19	.	CASSFRVGEQFF	TGTGCCAGTAGTTTCCGGGTGGGTGAGCAGTTCTTC
TRBJ1-3	.	TRBV6-2/TRBV6-3	TRBD1	CASSPPTGDGNTIYF	TGTGCCAGCAGCCCACCGACAGGGGACGGAAACACCATATATTTT
TRBJ1-6	.	TRBV7-2	.	CASSLETAYYNSPLHF	TGTGCCAGCAGCTTAGAGACAGCCTATTATAATTCACCCCTCCACTTT
TRBJ1-1	.	TRBV11-3	TRBD1	CASSFSGTGGTEAFF	TGTGCCAGCAGCTTCTCCGGGACAGGGGGCACTGAAGCTTTCTTT
TRBJ1-2	once	TRBV19	.	CASSIIGGGGYTF	TGTGCCAGTAGTATAATTGGGGGAGGCGGCTACACCTTC
TRBJ2-4	.	TRBV4-2	.	CASSQGPTAQAKNIQYF	TGTGCCAGCAGCCAAGGCCCGACAGCACAAGCCAAAAACATTCAGTACTTC
TRBJ2-1	.	TRBV28	.	CASSFAGRDEQFF	TGTGCCAGCAGTTTTGCGGGTCGGGATGAGCAGTTCTTC
TRBJ2-1	.	TRBV21-1	.	CASVPRSGPSNNEQFF	TGTGCCAGCGTCCCGAGGTCAGGGCCATCGAACAATGAGCAGTTCTTC
TRBJ1-4	.	TRBV6-5	.	CASTNVPNEKLFF	TGTGCCAGCACTAACGTCCCCAACGAAAAACTGTTTTTT
TRBJ2-1	few	TRBV7-2	.	CASSSPRGNEQFF	TGTGCCAGCAGCTCACCCCGGGGAAATGAGCAGTTCTTC
TRBJ1-3	once	TRBV7-9	.	CASSLIMTGRNTIYF	TGTGCCAGCAGCTTAATTATGACAGGTAGAAACACCATATATTTT
TRBJ1-6	.	TRBV19	.	CASSMESHSYNSPLHF	TGTGCCAGTAGTATGGAGTCGCACTCCTATAATTCACCCCTCCACTTT
TRBJ2-1	.	TRBV28	.	CASSLDQLNEQFF	TGTGCCAGCAGTTTAGATCAGTTAAATGAGCAGTTCTTC
TRBJ2-7	.	TRBV19	.	CASSIEDEQYF	TGTGCCAGTAGTATAGAGGACGAGCAGTACTTC
TRBJ1-5	.	TRBV28	TRBD1	CASSSDRSYSNQPQHF	TGTGCCAGCAGTTCGGACAGGTCTTATAGCAATCAGCCCCAGCATTTT
TRBJ2-5	.	TRBV7-2	.	CASSLAGRRETQYF	TGTGCCAGCAGCTTAGCGGGCCGGAGGGAGACCCAGTACTTC
TRBJ2-7	few	TRBV11-2	TRBD1	CASSPWGQSGEQYF	TGTGCCAGCAGCCCGTGGGGACAGAGTGGAGAGCAGTACTTC
TRBJ1-3	.	TRBV11-3	TRBD1	CASSFGTGDFSGNTIYF	TGTGCCAGCAGCTTCGGGACAGGGGATTTCTCTGGAAACACCATATATTTT
TRBJ2-3	.	TRBV29-1	TRBD2	CSVEPSGIGTDTQYF	TGCAGCGTTGAGCCTAGCGGGATTGGAACAGATACGCAGTATTTT
TRBJ2-3	.	TRBV4-3	.	CASSQGYAYTDTQYF	TGCGCCAGCAGCCAAGGATATGCATACACAGATACGCAGTATTTT
TRBJ1-2	few	TRBV5-1	.	CASSLFGDMGLPASGDGYTF	TGCGCCAGCAGCTTGTTCGGGGATATGGGCCTTCCCGCAAGTGGAGATGGCTACACCTTC
TRBJ1-6	.	TRBV12-5	.	CASGAQSVTYSPLHF	TGTGCTAGTGGGGCTCAGTCGGTAACCTATTCACCCCTCCACTTT
TRBJ2-3	.	TRBV9	TRBD2	CASSVLAGLTDTQYF	TGTGCCAGCAGCGTTCTAGCGGGGCTCACAGATACGCAGTATTTT
TRBJ2-3	.	TRBV29-1	TRBD1	CSVRDRGFLTDTQYF	TGCAGCGTGAGGGACAGGGGGTTTCTCACAGATACGCAGTATTTT
TRBJ2-3	.	TRBV7-7	TRBD2	CASSLGLAGVDTQYF	TGTGCCAGCAGCTTAGGCCTAGCGGGGGTAGATACGCAGTATTTT
TRBJ1-1	.	TRBV2	TRBD1	CASSDARGGYTEAFF	TGTGCCAGCAGTGATGCCAGGGGGGGTTACACTGAAGCTTTCTTT
TRBJ2-1	.	TRBV14	TRBD1	CASSHQGAVNEQFF	TGTGCCAGCAGCCATCAGGGGGCAGTCAATGAGCAGTTCTTC
TRBJ2-6	.	TRBV7-6	TRBD1	CASSALGTASSSGANVLTF	TGTGCCAGCAGCGCCCTTGGGACAGCTTCTTCGTCTGGGGCCAACGTCCTGACTTTC
TRBJ2-7	.	TRBV4-2	TRBD1	CASSQGTGLDYEQYF	TGTGCCAGCAGCCAAGGGACAGGACTCGACTACGAGCAGTACTTC
TRBJ2-3	.	TRBV7-6	TRBD2	CASSFPTSGGGLTDTQYF	TGTGCCAGCAGCTTCCCGACTAGCGGGGGAGGATTAACAGATACGCAGTATTTT
TRBJ2-7	.	TRBV25-1	.	CASSGAAGETLTLYEQYF	TGTGCCAGCAGTGGGGCGGCCGGGGAGACCCTCACTTTATACGAGCAGTACTTC
TRBJ2-2	.	TRBV7-7	.	CASSSHILGANTGELFF	TGTGCCAGCAGCTCCCATATCTTGGGGGCGAACACCGGGGAGCTGTTTTTT
TRBJ1-1	once	TRBV7-9	.	CASSLGWNTEAFF	TGTGCCAGCAGCTTAGGGTGGAACACTGAAGCTTTCTTT
TRBJ2-7	.	TRBV7-3	TRBD2	CASSSLGLTYEQYF	TGTGCCAGCAGCTCCCTGGGACTAACCTACGAGCAGTACTTC
TRBJ2-7	.	TRBV5-1	.	CASSGGSYEQYF	TGCGCCAGCAGCGGAGGCTCCTACGAGCAGTACTTC
TRBJ1-1	.	TRBV6-6	.	CASTPDPTRGAFF	TGTGCCAGCACCCCTGACCCTACCCGTGGGGCTTTCTTT
TRBJ1-2	.	TRBV3-1/TRBV3-2	TRBD1	CASSQESWTGGAGGYTF	TGTGCCAGCAGCCAAGAATCCTGGACAGGGGGCGCAGGGGGCTACACCTTC
TRBJ2-5	.	TRBV7-9	TRBD1	CASSLGDTGAASQYF	TGTGCCAGCAGCTTAGGGGATACAGGGGCCGCGTCCCAGTACTTC
TRBJ2-7	.	TRBV6-2/TRBV6-3	TRBD1	CASSYQDRGQQYF	TGTGCCAGCAGTTACCAGGACAGGGGGCAGCAGTACTTC
TRBJ1-5	.	TRBV28	TRBD1	CASSHYRGDQPQHF	TGTGCCAGCAGCCACTACAGGGGTGATCAGCCCCAGCATTTT